Following are 3 T cell receptor beta chains from one sample sequenced in a study of T cell responses to AZD1222 COVID-19 vaccine. Sequencing used immunoSEQ multiplex PCR; TCRdb keeps in-frame clones, though not all of them. Altogether 100,000 to 150,000 clones are present, 90% being singletons, with the ten largest covering about 4.2%. Sequenced material: peripheral blood, taken on day 0 of MenACWY control vaccination. Receptors were obtained from an adult in good health.

The chain combines TRBV6-1 with TRBJ2-7, with 9 bases identical to TRBD2. CDR3 length: 17 amino acids. Trimming took 0 bases from V and 2 from J; bases not matched to a gene: 8. The germline gives CDR1 MNHNS, CDR2 SASEGT. CDR3: CASSEALAGAATYEQYF. Written as DNA, the CDR3 is TGTGCCAGCAGTGAAGCGTTAGCGGGAGCGGCGACCTACGAGCAGTACTTC.

The chain carries TRBV4-2 and TRBJ2-1; 8 bases fit TRBD2. The germline V gene encodes CDR1 LGHNA and CDR2 YNFKEQ. V gave up 4 bases and J gave up 6 bases; unmatched junction bases: 5. CDR3 length: 14 amino acids. CDR3 sequence: CASSRTGGGNEQFF. Here the CDR3 DNA reads TGTGCCAGCAGCCGGACGGGGGGGGGCAATGAGCAGTTCTTC.

This clone was counted only a few times. The CDR3 loop reads CASSFETGSAYNEQFF. CDR3 nucleotide sequence: TGTGCCAGCAGCTTCGAGACCGGGAGTGCCTACAATGAGCAGTTCTTC. The V call is TRBV5-4, the J call TRBJ2-1; weak D call: TRBD2 (6 bases). This CDR3 has 16 residues. The ends were cut back, 2 bases at V and 2 bases at J, with 14 bases in the middle. Germline V gives CDR1 SGHNT, CDR2 YYREEE (reference sequence).